This T cell receptor (beta chain) derives from a study of blood T cell repertoires in COVID-19. Study background: Italy, Spain and the United States were the sources of the convalescent and acute COVID-19 samples.

Data came from immunoSEQ multiplex PCR; TCRdb stores just in-frame clones and leaves some out. The profile shows hundreds of thousands of clones, 89% of them singletons. Germline V gene data show CDR1 as SGHVS and CDR2 as FQNEAQ. V dropped 5 bases and J dropped 5; count of bases not matched to a gene: 13. The CDR3 extends over 17 amino acids. This TCR was sampled from a man in his sixties who had recovered from COVID-19. Input material: peripheral blood. The chain employs TRBV7-8 and TRBJ2-3; 10 bases map to TRBD2. In nucleotides, the CDR3 is TGTGCCAGCAGCCCCTACCTAGCGGGAGTGGCGTTAGATACGCAGTATTTT. Translated: CASSPYLAGVALDTQYF.